This T cell receptor (beta chain) was retrieved from a study of CD8 T cells in Susac syndrome (dated by TCRdb to the late 2010s). Turning to the overall study: Of the Susac syndrome patients who were sequenced, roughly 8 were in clinical remission while five or six had clinically active disease. The study compared CD8+ T cell repertoire clonality among 12 healthy donors, around 14 Susac syndrome patients and some 16 multiple sclerosis patients. Repertoire sequencing was used to test whether CD8+ T cell activation and differentiation in Susac syndrome was antigen driven. At blood withdrawal, Susac syndrome patients were either therapy-naive, taking corticosteroids (in some cases with IVIg as well), or taking IVIg alone. Study-level results and caveats: The number of individuals in the TCR sequencing and HLA analysis was acknowledged as relatively small. Approximately 17 Susac-specific public clones were identified in the total CD8+ repertoire, and a few Susac-specific public clones were identified in the CD8+ TEMRA repertoire. Susac syndrome CD8+ repertoires showed clonal expansion, highest in CD8+ TEMRA cells and greater in clinically active than remitting patients.

Relative to germline, V is missing 3 bases and J is missing 7 bases, with 3 bases of the junction outside any gene match. Spanning cysteine to phenylalanine, the CDR3 consists of 12 amino acids. Solely the CDR3 DNA is kept, with 36 bases framed from the first base. The germline V gene (reference sequence) specifies MNHEY as CDR1 and SMNVEV as CDR2. Concerning this clonotype itself: Its antigen is unknown. The input lacks base qualities; no much larger clone sits a single base away.

RNA was extracted using the RNeasy kit, and about 0.45 to 1 microgram was reverse transcribed with random hexamers. TCR beta CDR3 regions were amplified with the immunoSEQ multiplex PCR assay covering 54 Vbeta and 13 Jbeta segments. To correct PCR amplification bias, a synthetic template baseline was used for both primer optimization and computational correction. The authors' analysis ran thus. Reads were annotated to V, D and J genes according to IMGT and were analyzed with immunoSEQ Analyzer, with only productive sequences retained. To calculate clonality, Shannon entropy was normalized by log2 of the number of productive unique sequences and then subtracted from one. For each patient and control, public and private clones were evaluated among the 100 most prevalent clones. Susac-specific clones were defined as absent from healthy and MS cohorts, some 1,000 published viral clones and other ImmuneACCESS disease sequences. TCRdb itself trimmed the public reads at Q25 with fastp, ran MiXCR and retained productive beta chains. Every distinct CDR3 protein forms one entry, paired with its most common genes and DNA. The V and J calls and clone size are TCRdb's, not the authors'. The sample profile shows some 130,000 distinct CDR3 sequences; approximately 95% of them were found once. The ten largest clones add up to roughly 0.2% of the sample.

Peripheral blood CD8+ and CD4+ T cells from healthy donors, Susac syndrome patients and multiple sclerosis patients were profiled using high-throughput TCR beta sequencing. The Susac syndrome patients fulfilled recently defined diagnostic criteria for either definite or probable disease. Bulk CD8+ and CD4+ T cells were purified by magnetic negative isolation, whereas CD8+ TEMRA cells were enriched by FACS. Blood was drawn into EDTA tubes, processed within 24 hours, and PBMCs were isolated by density gradient centrifugation. PBMCs intended for TCR sequencing were cryopreserved in liquid nitrogen and were subsequently thawed in a 37 degrees C water bath. Purity of sorted or isolated CD4+, CD8+ and CD8+ TEMRA cells was at least 90%.

The chain was built from TRBV27 and TRBJ2-7, and 7 junctional nucleotides match TRBD2. This sequence was found in a human donor with Susac syndrome. The sample consisted of CD8+ T cells from PBMCs. The CDR3 in this case is CASSFPGGEQYF. The DNA is TGTGCCAGCAGTTTCCCCGGGGGGGAGCAGTACTTC.